This T cell receptor (beta chain) was sequenced during a study of spatial heterogeneity in lung cancer. About the research overall: More than eight raw reads, on average, carried each unique TCR and UMI combination.

This clonotype was detected many times. TCRdb re-derived calls from the 5' RACE reads in MiXCR, one entry per CDR3 protein. Of tens of thousands of distinct CDR3 sequences in the sample, approximately 7.2% are singletons; the top ten hold roughly 28%. Germline V CDR1 and CDR2: MNHEY, SMNVEV (reference sequence). The ends lost 6 bases at V and 0 bases at J; junction bases unmatched: 3. This CDR3 has 15 residues. As for time point: sample taken at primary tumor resection. The sample here was PBMCs, taken at surgery. This chain connects TRBV27 to TRBJ2-2, with TRBD1 identical over 8 bases. The TCR originated in a female donor with early-stage non-small cell lung cancer. The CDR3 DNA reads TGTGCCAGCAGCCCGGGACAGGCGAACACCGGGGAGCTGTTTTTT. Its translation: CASSPGQANTGELFF.